The clone carrying this T cell receptor beta chain has a handful of counts. Its target is not known. The data derive from a study of T cells in Graves' hyperthyroidism and ophthalmopathy. Study-wide results and caveats: Among clonotypes expanded in thyroid above 0.001, most were also found in blood.

Using RNA transcripts as the source, TCR beta CDR3 regions were amplified. In the first-round RT-PCR of the TCR CDR3, the HTBI primer set was used. TCRdb re-analysed the multiplex PCR reads in MiXCR, keeping a single row per CDR3 protein. Here the sample spans under 350,000 distinct CDR3 sequences, around a fifth being singletons. The V gene's germline CDR1 is DFQATT and CDR2 SNEGSKA (reference sequence). The CDR3 totals 14 residues. V was clipped by 0 bases and J by 6 bases, with 12 bases between them. Graves' hyperthyroidism was deemed stable given no ophthalmopathy progression within 18 months. With a duration under 2 months, the hyperthyroidism was newly diagnosed in patients aged 18 to 65. Isolation of PBMCs was performed on around 9.8 ml fresh peripheral blood.

The sequencing sample was made of blood. The chain links TRBV20-1 to TRBJ2-1; D gene ambiguous. The source of this sequence is a woman in her forties or fifties with Graves' hyperthyroidism. The CDR3 DNA is TGCAGTGCTAGAGATCTGTCTGCGGCCAATGAGCAGTTCTTC. Translated: CSARDLSAANEQFF.